These 18 T cell receptor beta chains came from one sample sequenced in a study of cytomegalovirus exposure and HLA in healthy donors. The PCR was carried out with 60 Vbeta primers and 13 Jbeta primers. Repertoires were generated with immunoSEQ multiplex PCR, while TCRdb's copy carries only in-frame clones and drops some. The sample yields under 150,000 clones, under 90% seen once. What was sequenced was PBMCs. The receptors come from a male donor in good health and CMV-seronegative.

The chain is built from TRBV27 and TRBJ1-2, with a tentative D call TRBD1 (6 bases). The CDR3 length is 15 residues. The germline CDR1 and CDR2 sequences are MNHEY and SMNVEV (reference sequence). The V gene lost 2 bases and the J gene lost 4 bases, with 14 bases spanning the gap. The CDR3 here is CASSLKGVGGYGYTF. The DNA of the CDR3 is TGTGCCAGCAGTTTAAAGGGGGTGGGTGGCTATGGCTACACCTTC.

The genes are TRBV2 and TRBJ2-1; TRBD2 matches 10 bases. The CDR3 loop spans 14 amino acids. Per the germline V gene, CDR1 is SNHLY and CDR2 is FYNNEI. The trim removed 8 bases at V and 6 bases at J, leaving 7 bases unmatched. The CDR3 DNA follows: TGTGCCAGCGGGAGCGGGAGGGCCCCCAATGAGCAGTTCTTC. Translation: CASGSGRAPNEQFF.

The V and J genes are TRBV9 and TRBJ2-7; 13 positions match TRBD2. The V gene end was trimmed by 4 bases and the J gene end by 2 bases; junction bases not matched to a gene: 9. CDR3 length equals 17 residues. The germline gives CDR1 SGDLS, CDR2 YYNGEE. The CDR3 here is CASSPGLAGAPTYEQYF. DNA for the CDR3: TGTGCCAGCAGCCCAGGACTAGCGGGAGCTCCCACCTACGAGCAGTACTTC.

The CDR3 loop reads CASSLRGATGGQYF. In DNA, the CDR3 is TGTGCCAGTAGCCTCCGAGGGGCGACAGGCGGGCAGTATTTT. This rearrangement joins TRBV19 to TRBJ2-3; TRBD1 is a possible D gene (6 bases). V lost 6 bases and J 11 bases, leaving 21 bases between the germline ends. The CDR3 spans 14 residues. Germline CDR1 reads LNHDA; CDR2 reads SQIVND (reference sequence).

The J gene is TRBJ2-7, the V gene TRBV28, with a tentative D call TRBD1 (5 bases). The CDR3 runs 13 residues. Germline loops: CDR1 MDHEN, CDR2 SYDVKM. V was shortened by 8 bases and J by 1 base, with 12 bases between the two germline ends. The CDR3 sequence: CASRFQGSYEQYF. The CDR3 coding sequence is TGTGCCAGCCGATTCCAGGGATCCTACGAGCAGTACTTC.

The V call is TRBV28, the J call TRBJ2-6; D is unresolved. Germline lookup yields CDR1 MDHEN and CDR2 SYDVKM. The ends were cut back, 10 bases at V and 6 bases at J, with 25 bases in the middle. The CDR3 consists of 17 residues. DNA of the CDR3: TGTGCCACCGCGCTTCCAGGCAGGTCCCTTACGGCCAACGTCCTGACTTTC. It yields the protein CATALPGRSLTANVLTF.

The chain joins TRBV15 to TRBJ2-2, with a tentative D call TRBD2 (5 bases). The CDR3 loop spans 16 amino acids. Germline V gives CDR1 LNHNV, CDR2 YYDKDF (reference sequence). Trimming took 2 bases from V and 6 from J, leaving 16 bases between them. The CDR3 loop reads CATSRNPGVWSGELFF. The CDR3 DNA follows: TGTGCCACCAGCAGAAACCCCGGGGTCTGGTCCGGGGAGCTGTTTTTT.

This chain connects TRBV19 to TRBJ2-5; the match to TRBD2 covers 8 bases. Unmatched junction bases numbered 7, after V lost 0 bases and J lost 1 base. The CDR3 runs 17 residues. The germline V gene encodes CDR1 LNHDA and CDR2 SQIVND (reference sequence). CDR3 sequence: CASSIDRAGDIQETQYF. The CDR3 DNA follows: TGTGCCAGTAGTATAGATAGAGCGGGAGATATCCAAGAGACCCAGTACTTC.

The chain is built from TRBV27 and TRBJ2-7; perhaps TRBD2 as D (5 bases). Germline values: CDR1 MNHEY, CDR2 SMNVEV (reference sequence). The V end was cut by 3 bases, the J end by 6 bases, with 15 bases between. The CDR3 extends over 14 amino acids. The CDR3 is CASSLYSGMGEQYF. The DNA for the CDR3 is TGTGCCAGCAGTTTGTACTCCGGGATGGGCGAGCAGTACTTC.

This clone was seen a single time. The V call is TRBV11-2, the J call TRBJ2-7; TRBD1 matches at 7 bases. J gave up 2 bases and V 3 bases, and 7 bases lay outside the gene matches. CDR1 and CDR2 from the germline V gene are SGHAT and FQNNGV. The CDR3 consists of 15 residues. CDR3 region: CASSFDRVGTYEQYF. CDR3 DNA: TGTGCCAGCAGCTTTGACAGGGTGGGGACCTACGAGCAGTACTTC.

The chain couples TRBV18 to TRBJ1-2; 7 bases map to TRBD1. Germline values: CDR1 KGHSH, CDR2 LQKENI. This CDR3 comprises 12 residues. V was pared by 6 bases and J by 7 bases, with 5 bases of the junction left unmatched. The CDR3 is CASSDRASGYTF. In nucleotides, the CDR3 is TGTGCCAGCTCCGACAGGGCAAGTGGCTACACCTTC.

This rearrangement joins TRBV27 to TRBJ2-1; the match to TRBD2 covers 15 bases. With 5 bases clipped from V and 9 bases from J, the junction kept 5 bases outside the gene matches. The germline CDR1 and CDR2 sequences are MNHEY and SMNVEV (reference sequence). The CDR3 sequence is 15 residues long. CDR3: CASSPGTSGRIEQFF. CDR3 nucleotide sequence: TGTGCCAGCAGTCCCGGGACTAGCGGGAGGATTGAGCAGTTCTTC.

The V and J genes are TRBV5-8 and TRBJ1-3; no firm D call. Germline V gene lookup returns CDR1 SGHTS and CDR2 YDEGEE. This CDR3 has 19 amino acids. The V and J ends lost 0 bases and 0 bases respectively, with 19 bases between them. Here the CDR3 DNA reads TGTGCCAGCAGCTTGGACATGCAGGACCCGGGGTACTCTGGAAACACCATATATTTT. Protein: CASSLDMQDPGYSGNTIYF.

V is TRBV5-1 and J is TRBJ2-1; TRBD2 agrees at 7 bases. The V segment lost 4 bases and the J segment 6 bases; nucleotides outside the gene matches: 10. The germline V gene has CDR1 SGHRS and CDR2 YFSETQ. CDR3 length: 15 residues. As DNA, the CDR3 is TGCGCCAGCAGCCCGGCTTGGCGGGAGAGCAATGAGCAGTTCTTC. Its translation is CASSPAWRESNEQFF. Complete variable domain (other parts from reference TRBV5-1 and TRBJ2-1): KAGVTQTPRYLIKTRGQQVTLSCSPISGHRSVSWYQQTPGQGLQFLFEYFSETQRNKGNFPGRFSGRQFSNSRSEMNVSTLELGDSALYLCASSPAWRESNEQFFGPGTRLTVL.

The chain combines TRBV27 with TRBJ2-3; no clear D gene. This CDR3 has 19 amino acids. Germline V lookup: CDR1 MNHEY, CDR2 SMNVEV (reference sequence). Trimming left V 4 bases short and J 0 bases short, with 23 bases between. The CDR3 nucleotides are TGTGCCAGCAGTTCTCGCCGCCGATCCCCAGCGACTAGCACAGATACGCAGTATTTT. Translation: CASSSRRRSPATSTDTQYF.

The table lists this clone with a count of one. The V and J genes are TRBV4-2 and TRBJ2-2, with D maybe TRBD1 (7 bases). The CDR3 has 15 residues. V was cut by 4 bases and J by 4 bases, with 13 bases left in between. Germline assignment: CDR1 LGHNA and CDR2 YNFKEQ. For the CDR3, the DNA is TGTGCCAGCAGCCCAGGGGGGACAATCACCGGGGAGCTGTTTTTT. Protein: CASSPGGTITGELFF.

This clone has only a few counts. The chain carries TRBV14 and TRBJ1-3, with D perhaps TRBD1 (5 bases). V was trimmed by 4 bases and J by 0 bases, leaving 13 bases between them. The CDR3 totals 16 residues. Germline V gene lookup returns CDR1 SGHDN and CDR2 FVKESK. CDR3 loop: CASSPYRLPSGNTIYF. The CDR3 bases are TGTGCCAGCAGCCCATACAGGCTCCCCTCTGGAAACACCATATATTTT.

This rearrangement joins TRBV6-5 to TRBJ2-7; 9 nucleotides match TRBD1. Per the germline V gene, CDR1 is MNHEY and CDR2 is SVGAGI. Trimming at V came to 6 bases and at J to 7 bases, leaving 10 bases not matched to a gene. There are 14 residues in the CDR3. The CDR3 coding sequence is TGTGCCAGCAGGGGGGGACAGGGCGGGACGGAGCAGTACTTC. This codes for CASRGGQGGTEQYF.